This T cell receptor beta chain was sequenced in a study of T cell responses to AZD1222 COVID-19 vaccine. From germline, CDR1 is SGHNT and CDR2 YYREEE (reference sequence). The V and J ends lost 4 bases and 6 bases respectively, with 11 bases between them. The CDR3 runs to 13 residues. Using immunoSEQ multiplex PCR, the repertoire was profiled, and TCRdb retains in-frame clones only, with some absent. Of tens of thousands of clones listed, approximately 91% are singletons. The receptor's source is an adult in good health. Sequencing used peripheral blood, obtained on day 0 of AZD1222 vaccination. V usage is TRBV5-4 and J usage is TRBJ1-5; D is unresolved. The CDR3 bases are TGTGCCAGCAGCCCAGACCGTTCTCAGCCCCAGCATTTT. It encodes CASSPDRSQPQHF.